This TCR beta chain derives from a study of blood T cells in healthy people across ages. Study results and caveats: For the donors, CMV status was unknown and possibly confounded expanded clonotype changes. Age brought a roughly linear fall in TCR beta diversity measured per million T cells.

CDR3 length equals 15 residues. Germline trimming cut 4 bases from V and 3 bases from J; bases unmatched to any gene: 7. Germline V lookup: CDR1 SGHTA, CDR2 FQGTGA. A note on this clonotype: The antigen remains unidentified.

Through a sample-barcoded 5' primer and a J-beta primer mix, a second PCR was run for about 7 to 12 cycles. CDR3-containing paired-end reads numbered at least 2.5 million in each sample. TCRdb ran MiXCR on the 5' RACE reads and lists one entry per CDR3 protein. The table has around 1.5 million distinct CDR3 sequences, roughly 30% seen once. The chain couples TRBV7-3 to TRBJ2-3; TRBD2 matches 7 bases. This receptor was obtained from a woman in her 30s in good health. Sequenced: blood. CDR3 DNA sequence: TGTGCCAGCAGCTCCCTGAGGGAGGGGACAGATACGCAGTATTTT. Protein product: CASSSLREGTDTQYF.